This T cell receptor (beta chain) was recorded in a study of OX40 agonist ivuxolimab in advanced cancers. The wider study: Ivuxolimab, which patients received intravenously every 2 weeks, was dosed at 0.01 to 10 mg/kg.

Comment on this clone: Its antigen is unidentified.

The repertoire was sequenced with immunoSEQ multiplex PCR; TCRdb's copy has only in-frame clones and lacks some. The sample carries about 77,000 clones, about 85% recorded once. Study-wide results and limits: Researchers did not establish what antigens the expanded peripheral T cells target. At 0.1 to 3.0 mg/kg and by week 6, CD4+ and CD8+ T cells in the blood had expanded clonally.

This material consisted of CD4+ or CD8+ T cells sorted from blood, taken in a trial of the OX40 agonist ivuxolimab. The source is an adult with an advanced solid tumor such as melanoma, head and neck, liver or kidney cancer.

The CDR3 sequence is CASSPPLEETQYF. The CDR3 region has the DNA TGTGCCAGCAGCCCACCGCTAGAGGAGACCCAGTACTTC. The rearrangement links TRBV7-9 to TRBJ2-5; no definite D call. Deletions cut 5 bases from V and 5 bases from J, with 12 bases between. The CDR3 is made up of 13 amino acids. Per germline, CDR1 SEHNR and CDR2 FQNEAQ (reference sequence).